This T cell receptor (beta chain) is drawn from a study of CD8+CD57+ T cells in acquired aplastic anemia. Study at large: Average DNA yield from sorted CD4+ and CD8+ cells was roughly 3.1 ug. Approximately 10 million reads, on average, were obtained for CD4+ cells from healthy donors. Study results and limitations: Patients and controls had in common 25 to 35 CD8+ CDR3 sequences.

The template for TCR beta VDJ and CDR3 sequence profiling was genomic DNA. TCRdb independently ran MiXCR on the reads; one entry per CDR3 protein. The sample lists 65,000 to 85,000 distinct CDR3 sequences, roughly half seen once, with approximately 8.3% in the top ten. V shed 5 bases, J shed 0 bases, and the junction held 4 bases outside the gene matches. Germline values: CDR1 SEHNR, CDR2 FQNEAQ (reference sequence). CDR3 length equals 14 residues. On this clonotype: Its antigen is not identified.

The sample consisted of sorted CD4+, CD8+, or CD8+CD57+ T cells (not recorded which) from PBMCs. The sequence derives from a human donor in good health, serving as a control. This chain links TRBV7-9 with TRBJ2-7, with 7 bases lining up with TRBD1. The DNA of the CDR3 is TGTGCCAGCAGCACGGGACAGAGCTCCTACGAGCAGTACTTC. Protein sequence: CASSTGQSSYEQYF.